This T cell receptor (beta chain) originates from a study of Ad26.COV2.S vaccination and SARS-CoV-2 variants. The data were produced by immunoSEQ multiplex PCR, yet TCRdb's version contains in-frame clones alone and is incomplete. The sample contains some 300,000 clones, around 84% of which appear only once. The V and J ends lost 0 bases and 2 bases respectively, with 7 bases between them. There are 14 residues in the CDR3. Germline V gene sequence: CDR1 LNHDA, CDR2 SQIVND (reference sequence). As for treatment: around 19 received Ad26.COV2.S at low or high dose, single or two shots; about 5 received placebo; per-sample allocation not given. All samples were drawn on day 63, counting from the first vaccine or placebo injection.

This receptor was identified in a person aged 18 to 65 who received the Ad26.COV2.S COVID-19 vaccine or a placebo. This sample comprised peripheral blood, obtained in a trial of Ad26.COV2.S vaccine versus placebo. The chain couples TRBV19 to TRBJ1-1; D call uncertain. The CDR3 nucleotides read TGTGCCAGTAGTATAGATTCTAGCAACACTGAAGCTTTCTTT. This encodes CASSIDSSNTEAFF.